This entry is about one T cell receptor (beta chain). What it binds is not known. This record comes from a study of CD8+ T cells in alopecia areata. About the study: The drug, oral tofacitinib, was given to treated patients at 5 to 10 mg twice daily. Study-wide findings and caveats: Against the mouse data, patients shared TCRs less clearly, possibly for HLA reasons.

Collected material from alopecia areata patients comprised lesional scalp punch biopsies and peripheral blood. Isolated RNA was reverse transcribed into cDNA used as the sequencing template. Method: immunoSEQ multiplex PCR; TCRdb's copy keeps in-frame clones and lacks some. Of 100,000 to 150,000 clones listed, approximately 49% were seen once; the top ten hold around 20%. Germline lookup yields CDR1 SEHNR and CDR2 FQNEAQ (reference sequence). V dropped 2 bases and J dropped 6; count of bases not matched to a gene: 7. The CDR3 is 15 residues long. The source material was CD8+ T cells sorted from blood, sampled at week 0. This receptor was identified in a human donor with alopecia areata. The V and J genes are TRBV7-9 and TRBJ2-1; 7 bases match TRBD1. CDR3 sequence: CASSLLGRQGNEQFF. CDR3 DNA sequence: TGTGCCAGCAGCTTATTAGGACGACAGGGCAATGAGCAGTTCTTC. The full variable domain, its missing parts supplied by reference TRBV7-9 and TRBJ2-1, is DTGVSQNPRHKITKRGQNVTFRCDPISEHNRLYWYRQTLGQGPEFLTYFQNEAQLEKSRLLSDRFSAERPKGSFSTLEIQRTEQGDSAMYLCASSLLGRQGNEQFFGPGTRLTVL.